Each of the 9 T cell receptor beta chains below was sequenced from the same sample in a study of T cell responses to AZD1222 COVID-19 vaccine. TCRdb keeps only in-frame clones here, not all; method: immunoSEQ multiplex PCR. This sample has approximately 150,000 clones, with roughly 91% found just once. The starting material was peripheral blood, obtained on day 0 of AZD1222 vaccination. The receptors come from an adult in good health.

The chain carries TRBV28 and TRBJ1-2, with D maybe TRBD1 (5 bases). Germline values: CDR1 MDHEN, CDR2 SYDVKM. V shed 3 bases and J shed 8 bases, with 13 bases lying between them. This CDR3 is 13 amino acids long. CDR3 sequence: CASSFQGLEGYTF. CDR3 DNA: TGTGCCAGCAGTTTCCAGGGCTTAGAGGGCTACACCTTC.

This sequence joins TRBV4-1 and TRBJ1-1, with 7 nucleotides matching TRBD1. Germline CDR1 is MGHRA and CDR2 is YSYEKL. This CDR3 is 17 amino acids long. V was clipped by 5 bases and J by 4 bases; unmatched bases: 16. The CDR3 loop is CASSEGPHGQAGTEAFF. The CDR3 bases are TGCGCCAGCAGCGAAGGTCCGCATGGACAGGCGGGCACTGAAGCTTTCTTT.

The chain carries TRBV19 and TRBJ1-5; perhaps TRBD1 as D (6 bases). Trimming left V 9 bases short and J 4 bases short, with 10 bases between. CDR1 and CDR2 (germline): LNHDA, SQIVND (reference sequence). The CDR3 totals 12 residues. Written as DNA, the CDR3 is TGTGCCAGCAGGGGTTATAATCAGCCCCAGCATTTT. It specifies CASRGYNQPQHF.

This chain joins TRBV4-3 and TRBJ1-6; D is unclear. The V gene's germline CDR1 is LGHNA and CDR2 YSLEER. The ends were cut back, 2 bases at V and 4 bases at J, with 9 bases in the middle. The CDR3 length is 15 residues. The DNA for the CDR3 is TGCGCCAGCAGCCAAAGTCCCGAATATAATTCACCCCTCCACTTT. Amino acid sequence: CASSQSPEYNSPLHF.

V usage is TRBV7-2 and J usage is TRBJ1-2; TRBD1 matches 8 bases. CDR1 and CDR2 from the germline V gene are SGHTA and FQGNSA. This CDR3 has 16 amino acids. V lost 2 bases to trimming and J lost 5 bases; unmatched junction nucleotides: 10. In nucleotides, the CDR3 is TGTGCCAGCAGCTTAAATCACGCGGACAGGGAGTATGGCTACACCTTC. Its translation: CASSLNHADREYGYTF.

The CDR3, as DNA: TGTGCCAGCAGTTTACAGAGCTCCTACAATGAGCAGTTCTTC. Protein sequence: CASSLQSSYNEQFF. The chain carries TRBV27 and TRBJ2-1; D gene ambiguous. Germline-derived CDR1 and CDR2 are MNHEY and SMNVEV (reference sequence). This CDR3 has 14 amino acids. The V gene lost 2 bases and the J gene lost 0 bases, with 5 bases spanning the gap.

The chain carries TRBV6-1 and TRBJ1-5; D uncertain. The CDR3 totals 17 residues. Germline V CDR1 and CDR2: MNHNS, SASEGT. The germline V and J ends were trimmed by 1 base and 0 bases, with 13 bases remaining between them. The DNA for the CDR3 is TGTGCCAGCAGTGAAGGGAGGCAGCGGATTAGCAATCAGCCCCAGCATTTT. Translating gives CASSEGRQRISNQPQHF.

This clone was seen a single time. The rearrangement joins TRBV4-1 to TRBJ1-1, with a weak D call TRBD1 (6 bases). Germline CDR1 MGHRA, CDR2 YSYEKL. V gave up 3 bases and J gave up 4 bases, with 12 bases separating them. This CDR3 is 14 amino acids long. CDR3 loop: CASSHQQGITEAFF. The CDR3 DNA is TGCGCCAGCAGCCATCAACAGGGAATCACTGAAGCTTTCTTT.

CDR3 DNA sequence: TGTGCCAGCAGCAAAAACACCATATATTTT. Protein sequence: CASSKNTIYF. The chain couples TRBV12-3 or TRBV12-4 to TRBJ1-3, with unresolved D. Trimming removed 6 bases at V and 6 bases at J, with 3 bases between. This CDR3 has 10 amino acids.